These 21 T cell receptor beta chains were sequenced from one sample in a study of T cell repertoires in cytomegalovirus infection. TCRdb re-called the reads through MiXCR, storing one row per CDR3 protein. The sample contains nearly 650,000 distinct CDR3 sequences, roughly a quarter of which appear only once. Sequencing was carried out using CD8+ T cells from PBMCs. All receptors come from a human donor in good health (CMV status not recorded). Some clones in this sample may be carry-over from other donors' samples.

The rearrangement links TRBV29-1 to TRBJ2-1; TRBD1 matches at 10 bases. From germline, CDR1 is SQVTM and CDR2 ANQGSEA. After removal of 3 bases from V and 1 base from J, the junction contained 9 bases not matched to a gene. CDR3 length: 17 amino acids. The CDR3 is CSVEGPPGQGSYNEQFF. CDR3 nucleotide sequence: TGCAGCGTTGAGGGGCCCCCGGGACAGGGGTCCTACAATGAGCAGTTCTTC.

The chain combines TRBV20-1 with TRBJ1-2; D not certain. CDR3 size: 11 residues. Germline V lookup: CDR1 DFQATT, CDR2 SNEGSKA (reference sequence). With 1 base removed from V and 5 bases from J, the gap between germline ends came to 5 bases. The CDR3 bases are TGCAGTGCTAGAGGACCTTATGGCTACACCTTC. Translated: CSARGPYGYTF.

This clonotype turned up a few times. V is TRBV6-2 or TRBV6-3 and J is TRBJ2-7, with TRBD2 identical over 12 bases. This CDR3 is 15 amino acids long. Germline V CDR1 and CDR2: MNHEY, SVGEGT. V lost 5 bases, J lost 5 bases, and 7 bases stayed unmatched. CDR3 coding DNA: TGTGCCAGCAGTAAATCACTAGCGGGGGGCGACGAGCAGTACGTC. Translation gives CASSKSLAGGDEQYV.

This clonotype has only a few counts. The DNA of the CDR3 is TGTGCCAGTAGTGTCGTTAATCAGCCCCAGCATTTT. Residues: CASSVVNQPQHF. The chain couples TRBV19 to TRBJ1-5; D gene uncertain. V lost 5 bases, J lost 4 bases, and 6 bases lay in between. Germline V CDR1 and CDR2: LNHDA, SQIVND (reference sequence). This CDR3 region has 12 residues. The entire variable domain, with the rest obtained from reference TRBV19 and TRBJ1-5, is as follows: DGGITQSPKYLFRKEGQNVTLSCEQNLNHDAMYWYRQDPGQGLRLIYYSQIVNDFQKGDIAEGYSVSREKKESFPLTVTSAQKNPTAFYLCASSVVNQPQHFGDGTRLSIL.

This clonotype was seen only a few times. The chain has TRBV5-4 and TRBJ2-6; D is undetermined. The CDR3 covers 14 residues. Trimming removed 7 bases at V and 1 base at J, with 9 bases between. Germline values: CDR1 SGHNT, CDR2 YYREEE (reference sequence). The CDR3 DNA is TGTGCCAGCGGGATAGAGTCTGGGGCCAACGTCCTGACTTTC. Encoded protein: CASGIESGANVLTF. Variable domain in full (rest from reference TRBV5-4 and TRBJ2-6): ETGVTQSPTHLIKTRGQQVTLRCSSQSGHNTVSWYQQALGQGPQFIFQYYREEENGRGNFPPRFSGLQFPNYSSELNVNALELDDSALYLCASGIESGANVLTFGAGSRLTVL.

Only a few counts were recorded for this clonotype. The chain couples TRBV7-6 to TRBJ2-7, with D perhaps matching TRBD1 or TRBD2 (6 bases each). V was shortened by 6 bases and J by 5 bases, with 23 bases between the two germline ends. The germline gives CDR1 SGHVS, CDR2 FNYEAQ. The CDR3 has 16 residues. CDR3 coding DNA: TGTGCCAGCAGTCCCTTAGACGGGGGCTCGAAGAACGAGCAGTACTTC. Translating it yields CASSPLDGGSKNEQYF.

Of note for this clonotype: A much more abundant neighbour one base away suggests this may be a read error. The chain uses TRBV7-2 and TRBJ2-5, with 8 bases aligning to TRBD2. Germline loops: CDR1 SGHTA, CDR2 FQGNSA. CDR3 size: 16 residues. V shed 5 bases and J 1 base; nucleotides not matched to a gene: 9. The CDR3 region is CASSHASGGPQETQYF. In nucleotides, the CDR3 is TGTGCCAGCAGCCACGCCAGCGGGGGCCCCCAAGAGACCCAGTACTTC.

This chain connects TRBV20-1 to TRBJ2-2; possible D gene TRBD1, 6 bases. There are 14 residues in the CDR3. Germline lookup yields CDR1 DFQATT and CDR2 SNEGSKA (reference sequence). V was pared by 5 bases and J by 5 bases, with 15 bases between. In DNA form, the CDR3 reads TGCAGTGCTCCCGGGACAAGAAGAACCGGGGAGCTGTTTTTT. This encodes CSAPGTRRTGELFF.

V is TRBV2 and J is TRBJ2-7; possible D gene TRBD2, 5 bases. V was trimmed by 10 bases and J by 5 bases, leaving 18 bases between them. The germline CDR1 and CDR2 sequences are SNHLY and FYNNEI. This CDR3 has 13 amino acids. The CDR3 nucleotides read TGTGCCAACCGGGGTCTAGATAAGGACGAGCAGTACTTC. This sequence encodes CANRGLDKDEQYF.

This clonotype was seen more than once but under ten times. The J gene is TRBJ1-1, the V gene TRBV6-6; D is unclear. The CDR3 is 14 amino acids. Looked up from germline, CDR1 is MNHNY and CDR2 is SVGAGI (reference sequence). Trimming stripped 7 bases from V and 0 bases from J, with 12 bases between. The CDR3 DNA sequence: TGTGCCAGCACCAAGGAACACCTGAACACTGAAGCTTTCTTT. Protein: CASTKEHLNTEAFF.

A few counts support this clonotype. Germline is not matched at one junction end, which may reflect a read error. The CDR3 reads CSVETSDLPF. As DNA, the CDR3 is TGCAGCGTTGAAACGTCAGATCTCCCATTC. This rearrangement joins TRBV29-1 to TRBJ1-2; D call uncertain. The CDR3 spans 10 residues. Per the germline V gene, CDR1 is SQVTM and CDR2 is ANQGSEA.

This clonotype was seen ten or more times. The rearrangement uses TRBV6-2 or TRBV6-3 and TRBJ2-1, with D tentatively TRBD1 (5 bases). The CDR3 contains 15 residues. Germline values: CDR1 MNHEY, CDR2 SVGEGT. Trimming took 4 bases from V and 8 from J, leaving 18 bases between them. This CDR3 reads CASSLPGHRGDEQFF. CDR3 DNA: TGTGCCAGCAGTTTGCCCGGACACCGAGGTGATGAGCAGTTCTTC.

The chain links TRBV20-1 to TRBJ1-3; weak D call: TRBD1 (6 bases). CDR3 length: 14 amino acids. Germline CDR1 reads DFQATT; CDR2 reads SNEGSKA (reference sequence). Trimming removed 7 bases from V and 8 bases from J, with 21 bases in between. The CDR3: CSVQRDNWKDTIYF. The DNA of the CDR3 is TGCAGTGTCCAAAGGGACAACTGGAAGGACACCATATATTTT.

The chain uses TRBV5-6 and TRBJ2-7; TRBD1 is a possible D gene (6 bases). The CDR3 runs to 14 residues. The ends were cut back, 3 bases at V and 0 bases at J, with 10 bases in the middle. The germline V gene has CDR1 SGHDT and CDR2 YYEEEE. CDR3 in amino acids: CASSWGHRSYEQYF. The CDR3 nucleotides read TGTGCCAGCAGCTGGGGACACCGCTCCTACGAGCAGTACTTC.

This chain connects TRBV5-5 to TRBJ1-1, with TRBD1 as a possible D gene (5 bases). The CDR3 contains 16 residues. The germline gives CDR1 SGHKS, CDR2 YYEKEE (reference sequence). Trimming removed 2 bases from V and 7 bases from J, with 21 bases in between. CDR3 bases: TGTGCCAGCAGCTTAAACGACGGAGGACCTGGGGGTGAAGCTTTCTTT. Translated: CASSLNDGGPGGEAFF.

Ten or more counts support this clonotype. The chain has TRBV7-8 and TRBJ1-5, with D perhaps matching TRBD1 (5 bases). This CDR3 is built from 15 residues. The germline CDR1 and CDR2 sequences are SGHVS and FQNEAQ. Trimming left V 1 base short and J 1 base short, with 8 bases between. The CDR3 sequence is CASSLERGSNQPQHF. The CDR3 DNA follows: TGTGCCAGCAGCTTAGAGAGGGGAAGCAATCAGCCCCAGCATTTT.

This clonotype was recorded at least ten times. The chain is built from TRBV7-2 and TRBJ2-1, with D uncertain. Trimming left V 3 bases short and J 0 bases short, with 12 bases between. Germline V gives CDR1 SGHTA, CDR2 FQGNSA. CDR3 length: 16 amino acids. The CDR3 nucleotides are TGTGCCAGCAGCTTGTTTCTTGGTCCCTCCTACAATGAGCAGTTCTTC. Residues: CASSLFLGPSYNEQFF.

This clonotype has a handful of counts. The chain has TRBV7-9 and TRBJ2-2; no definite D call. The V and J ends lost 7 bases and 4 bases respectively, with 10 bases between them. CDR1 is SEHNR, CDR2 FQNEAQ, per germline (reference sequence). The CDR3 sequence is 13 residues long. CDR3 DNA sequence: TGTGCCAGCACCCCGGTATCCACCGGGGAGCTGTTTTTT. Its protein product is CASTPVSTGELFF.

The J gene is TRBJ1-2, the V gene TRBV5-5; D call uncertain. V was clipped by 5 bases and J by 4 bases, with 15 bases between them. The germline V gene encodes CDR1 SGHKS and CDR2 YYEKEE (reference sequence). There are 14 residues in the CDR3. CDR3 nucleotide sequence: TGTGCCAGCAGAAAAGACGGATTCATCTATGGCTACACCTTC. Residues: CASRKDGFIYGYTF. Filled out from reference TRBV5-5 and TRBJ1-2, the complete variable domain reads DAGVTQSPTHLIKTRGQQVTLRCSPISGHKSVSWYQQVLGQGPQFIFQYYEKEERGRGNFPDRFSARQFPNYSSELNVNALLLGDSALYLCASRKDGFIYGYTFGSGTRLTVV.

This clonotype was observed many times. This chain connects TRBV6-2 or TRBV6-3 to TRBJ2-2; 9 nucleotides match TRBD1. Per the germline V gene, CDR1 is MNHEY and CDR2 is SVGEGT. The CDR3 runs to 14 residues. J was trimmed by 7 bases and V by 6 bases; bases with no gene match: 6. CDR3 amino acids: CASSGQGTGGELFF. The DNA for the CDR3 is TGTGCCAGCAGCGGACAGGGGACGGGCGGGGAGCTGTTTTTT.

The CDR3 sequence is CASSAPPYGYTF. DNA for the CDR3: TGTGCCAGCAGCGCCCCCCCCTATGGCTACACCTTC. V is TRBV9 and J is TRBJ1-2; D is unresolved. The CDR3 has 12 residues. Germline V lookup: CDR1 SGDLS, CDR2 YYNGEE. V gave up 3 bases and J gave up 4 bases, with 7 bases separating them.